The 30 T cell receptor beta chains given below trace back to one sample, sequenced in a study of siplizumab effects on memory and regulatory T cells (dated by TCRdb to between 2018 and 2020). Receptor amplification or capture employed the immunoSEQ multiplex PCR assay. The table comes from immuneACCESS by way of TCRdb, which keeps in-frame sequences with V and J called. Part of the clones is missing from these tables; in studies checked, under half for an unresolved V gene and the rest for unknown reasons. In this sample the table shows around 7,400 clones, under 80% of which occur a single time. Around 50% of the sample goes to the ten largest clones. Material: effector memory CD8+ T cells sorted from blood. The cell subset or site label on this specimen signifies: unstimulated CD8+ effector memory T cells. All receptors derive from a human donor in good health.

The DNA of the CDR3 is TGCAGCGCCTTTTTAGCCGGGGAGCTGTTTTTT. Amino acids: CSAFLAGELFF. This chain connects TRBV29-1 to TRBJ2-2; D uncertain. This CDR3 is 11 amino acids long. The V end lost 7 bases, the J end lost 6 bases, and 9 bases lay between the germline ends. The germline V gene encodes CDR1 SQVTM and CDR2 ANQGSEA.

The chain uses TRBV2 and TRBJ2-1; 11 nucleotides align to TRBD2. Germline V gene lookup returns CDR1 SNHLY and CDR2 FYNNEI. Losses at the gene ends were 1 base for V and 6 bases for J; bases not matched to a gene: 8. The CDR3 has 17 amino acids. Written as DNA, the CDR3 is TGTGCCAGCAGTGAAGGATTTAGCGGGAGGGAGGGCAATGAGCAGTTCTTC. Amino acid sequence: CASSEGFSGREGNEQFF.

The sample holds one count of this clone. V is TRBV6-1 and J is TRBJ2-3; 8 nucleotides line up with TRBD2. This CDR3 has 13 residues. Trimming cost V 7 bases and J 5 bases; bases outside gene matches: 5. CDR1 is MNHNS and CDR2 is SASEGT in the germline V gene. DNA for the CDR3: TGTGCCAGCACCAGCGGGAGTATAGATACGCAGTATTTT. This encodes CASTSGSIDTQYF.

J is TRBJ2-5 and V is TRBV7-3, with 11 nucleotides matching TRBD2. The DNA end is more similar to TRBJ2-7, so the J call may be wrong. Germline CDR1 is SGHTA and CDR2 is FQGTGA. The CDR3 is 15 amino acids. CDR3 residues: CASSLTASGRYEQYF. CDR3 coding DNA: TGTGCCAGCAGCTTAACGGCTAGCGGGAGGTACGAGCAGTACTTC.

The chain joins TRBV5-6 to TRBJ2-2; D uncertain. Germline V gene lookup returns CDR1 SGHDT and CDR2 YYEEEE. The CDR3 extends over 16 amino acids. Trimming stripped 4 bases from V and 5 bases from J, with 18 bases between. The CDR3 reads CASSDFTSGSTGELFF. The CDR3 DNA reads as TGTGCCAGCAGCGATTTCACGTCGGGTTCGACCGGGGAGCTGTTTTTT.

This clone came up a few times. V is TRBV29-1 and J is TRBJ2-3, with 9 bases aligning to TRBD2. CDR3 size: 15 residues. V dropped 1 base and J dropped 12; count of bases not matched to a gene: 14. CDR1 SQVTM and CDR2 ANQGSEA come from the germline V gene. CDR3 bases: TGCAGCGTTGAAGCCCCGGAGGAAGCGGGAGGAACACAGTATTTT. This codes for CSVEAPEEAGGTQYF.

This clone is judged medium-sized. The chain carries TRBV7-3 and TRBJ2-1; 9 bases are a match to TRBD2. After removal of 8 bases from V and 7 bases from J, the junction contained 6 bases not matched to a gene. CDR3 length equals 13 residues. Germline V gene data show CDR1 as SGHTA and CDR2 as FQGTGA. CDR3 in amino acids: CASGREGINEQFF. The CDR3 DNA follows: TGTGCCAGCGGGCGGGAGGGAATAAATGAGCAGTTCTTC.

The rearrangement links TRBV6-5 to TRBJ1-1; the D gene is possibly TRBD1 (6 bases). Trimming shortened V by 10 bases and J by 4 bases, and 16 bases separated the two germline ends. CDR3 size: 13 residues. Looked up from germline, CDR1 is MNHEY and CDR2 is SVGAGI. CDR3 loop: CATKQGWSTEAFF. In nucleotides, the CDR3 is TGTGCCACAAAACAGGGTTGGAGCACTGAAGCTTTCTTT.

CDR3 DNA sequence: TGTGCCAGCAGCTTCACAGGGGGTTACAATGAGCAGTTCTTC. Translated, it gives CASSFTGGYNEQFF. V usage is TRBV11-2 and J usage is TRBJ2-1; 8 positions match TRBD1. Germline V gives CDR1 SGHAT, CDR2 FQNNGV. The CDR3 is made up of 14 amino acids. After removal of 3 bases from V and 4 bases from J, the junction contained 2 bases not matched to a gene.

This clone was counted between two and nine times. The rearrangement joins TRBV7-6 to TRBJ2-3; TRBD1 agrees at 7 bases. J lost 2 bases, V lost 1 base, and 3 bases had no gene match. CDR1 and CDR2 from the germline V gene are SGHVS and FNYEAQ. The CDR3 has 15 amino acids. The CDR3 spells CASSLVTGDTDTQYF. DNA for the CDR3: TGTGCCAGCAGCTTAGTAACAGGGGACACAGATACGCAGTATTTT. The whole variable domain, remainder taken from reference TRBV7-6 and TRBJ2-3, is GAGVSQSPRYKVTKRGQDVALRCDPISGHVSLYWYRQALGQGPEFLTYFNYEAQQDKSGLPNDRFSAERPEGSISTLTIQRTEQRDSAMYRCASSLVTGDTDTQYFGPGTRLTVL.

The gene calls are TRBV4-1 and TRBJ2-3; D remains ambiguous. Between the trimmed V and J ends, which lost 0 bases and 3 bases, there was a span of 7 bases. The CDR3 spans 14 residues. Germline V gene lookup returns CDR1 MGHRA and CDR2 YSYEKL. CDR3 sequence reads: CASSQEFGTDTQYF. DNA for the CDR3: TGCGCCAGCAGCCAAGAATTTGGTACAGATACGCAGTATTTT.

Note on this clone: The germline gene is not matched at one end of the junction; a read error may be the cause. Here the CDR3 reads CASSLRIGNTIYF. The CDR3 DNA reads as TGTGCTAGCAGCCTACGAATTGGAAACACCATATATTTT. This chain links TRBV7-7 with TRBJ1-3; D gene unclear. Germline lookup yields CDR1 SSHAT and CDR2 FNYEAQ (reference sequence). This CDR3 is 13 amino acids long.

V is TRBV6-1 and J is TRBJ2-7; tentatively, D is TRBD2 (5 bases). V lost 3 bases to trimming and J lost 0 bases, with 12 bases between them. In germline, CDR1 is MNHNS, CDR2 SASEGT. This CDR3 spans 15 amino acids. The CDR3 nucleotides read TGTGCCAGCAGTGAGGAGGACGCCAGCTCCTACGAGCAGTACTTC. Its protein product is CASSEEDASSYEQYF.

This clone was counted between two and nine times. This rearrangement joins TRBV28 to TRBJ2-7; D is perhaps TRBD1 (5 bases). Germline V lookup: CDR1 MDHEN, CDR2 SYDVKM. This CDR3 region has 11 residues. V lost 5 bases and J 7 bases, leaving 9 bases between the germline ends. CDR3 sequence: CASSGAVEQYF. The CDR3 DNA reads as TGTGCCAGCAGTGGGGCAGTAGAGCAGTACTTC.

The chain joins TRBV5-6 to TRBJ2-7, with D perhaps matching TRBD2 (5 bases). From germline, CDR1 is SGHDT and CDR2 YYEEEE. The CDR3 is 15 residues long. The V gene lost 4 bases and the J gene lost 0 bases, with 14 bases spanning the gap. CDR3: CASSAAVGTSYEQYF. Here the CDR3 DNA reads TGTGCCAGCAGCGCAGCGGTGGGTACCTCCTACGAGCAGTACTTC.

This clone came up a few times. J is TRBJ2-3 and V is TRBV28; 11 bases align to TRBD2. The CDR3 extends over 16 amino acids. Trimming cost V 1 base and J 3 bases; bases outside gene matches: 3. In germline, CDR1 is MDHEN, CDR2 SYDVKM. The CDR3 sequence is CASSLSSGRRTDTQYF. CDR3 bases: TGTGCCAGCAGTTTATCTAGCGGGAGGAGGACAGATACGCAGTATTTT.

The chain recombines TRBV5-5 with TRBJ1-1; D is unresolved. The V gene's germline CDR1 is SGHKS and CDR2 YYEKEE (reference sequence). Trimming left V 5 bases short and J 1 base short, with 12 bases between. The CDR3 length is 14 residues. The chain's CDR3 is CASRKAGGNTEAFF. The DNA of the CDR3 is TGTGCCAGCAGAAAAGCTGGTGGGAACACTGAAGCTTTCTTT.

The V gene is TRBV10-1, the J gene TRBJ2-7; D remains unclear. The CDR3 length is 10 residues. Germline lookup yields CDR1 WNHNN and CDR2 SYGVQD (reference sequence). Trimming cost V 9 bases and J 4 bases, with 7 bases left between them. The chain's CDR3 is CASTDYEQYF. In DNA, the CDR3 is TGCGCCAGTACAGATTACGAGCAGTACTTC.

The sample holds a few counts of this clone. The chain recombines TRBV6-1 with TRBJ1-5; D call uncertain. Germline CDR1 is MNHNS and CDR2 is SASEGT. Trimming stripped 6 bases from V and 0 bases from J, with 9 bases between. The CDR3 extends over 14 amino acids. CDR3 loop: CASRRTYSNQPQHF. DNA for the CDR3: TGTGCCAGCAGGAGGACCTATAGCAATCAGCCCCAGCATTTT.

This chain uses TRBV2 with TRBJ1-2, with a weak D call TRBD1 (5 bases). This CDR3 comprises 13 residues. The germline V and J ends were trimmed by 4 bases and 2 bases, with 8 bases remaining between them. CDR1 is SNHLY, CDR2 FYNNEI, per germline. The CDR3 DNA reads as TGTGCCAGCAGTGTTGGACAAAACTATGGCTACACCTTC. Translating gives CASSVGQNYGYTF.

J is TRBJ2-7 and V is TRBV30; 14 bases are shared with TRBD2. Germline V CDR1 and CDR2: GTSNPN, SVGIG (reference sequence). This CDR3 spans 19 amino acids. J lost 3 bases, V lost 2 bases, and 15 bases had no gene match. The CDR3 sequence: CAWSLSGTSGSAKFYEQYF. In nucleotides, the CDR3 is TGTGCCTGGAGTCTCTCCGGGACTAGCGGGAGCGCAAAATTCTACGAGCAGTACTTC.

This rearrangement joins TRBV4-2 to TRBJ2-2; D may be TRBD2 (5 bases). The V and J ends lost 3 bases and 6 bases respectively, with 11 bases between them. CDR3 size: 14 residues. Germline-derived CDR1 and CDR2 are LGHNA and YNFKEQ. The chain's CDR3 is CASSQGVEAGELFF. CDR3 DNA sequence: TGTGCCAGCAGCCAGGGAGTTGAGGCCGGGGAGCTGTTTTTT.

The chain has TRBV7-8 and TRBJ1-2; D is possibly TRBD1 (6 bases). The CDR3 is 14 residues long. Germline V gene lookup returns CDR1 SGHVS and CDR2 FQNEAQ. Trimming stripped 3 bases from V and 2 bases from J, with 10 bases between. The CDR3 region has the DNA TGTGCCAGCAGCTTGCAGGGGCTAAACTATGGCTACACCTTC. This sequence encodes CASSLQGLNYGYTF.

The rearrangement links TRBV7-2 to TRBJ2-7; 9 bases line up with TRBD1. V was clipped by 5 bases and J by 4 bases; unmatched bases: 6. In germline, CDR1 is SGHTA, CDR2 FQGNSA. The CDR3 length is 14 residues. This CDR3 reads CASSQDRGTYEQYF. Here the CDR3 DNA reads TGTGCCAGCAGCCAGGACAGGGGAACGTACGAGCAGTACTTC.

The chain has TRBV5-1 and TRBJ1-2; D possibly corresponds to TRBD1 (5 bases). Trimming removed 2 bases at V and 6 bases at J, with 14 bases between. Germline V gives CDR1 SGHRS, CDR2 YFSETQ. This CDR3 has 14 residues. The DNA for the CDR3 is TGCGCCAGCAGCTTTCTAGACAGTTCCGATGGCTACACCTTC. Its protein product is CASSFLDSSDGYTF.

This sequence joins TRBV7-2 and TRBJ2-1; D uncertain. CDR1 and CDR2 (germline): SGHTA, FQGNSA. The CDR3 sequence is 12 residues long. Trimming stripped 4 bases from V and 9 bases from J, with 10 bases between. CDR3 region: CASSWDGSEQFF. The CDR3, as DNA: TGTGCCAGCAGCTGGGATGGCAGTGAGCAGTTCTTC.

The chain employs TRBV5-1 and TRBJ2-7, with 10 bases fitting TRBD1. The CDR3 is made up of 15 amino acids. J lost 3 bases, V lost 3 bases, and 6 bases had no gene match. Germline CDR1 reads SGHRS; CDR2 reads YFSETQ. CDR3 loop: CASSWTGTGVYEQYF. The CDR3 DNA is TGCGCCAGCAGCTGGACCGGGACAGGGGTCTACGAGCAGTACTTC.

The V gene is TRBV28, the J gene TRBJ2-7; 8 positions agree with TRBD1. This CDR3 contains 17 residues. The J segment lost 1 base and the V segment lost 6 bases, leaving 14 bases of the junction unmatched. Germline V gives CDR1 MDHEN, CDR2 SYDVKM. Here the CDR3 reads CASRTGTGSAISYEQYF. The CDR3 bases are TGTGCCAGCAGGACGGGGACAGGTAGCGCGATATCCTACGAGCAGTACTTC.

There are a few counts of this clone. The CDR3 DNA reads TGTGCCAGCAGCCCAAGCGGGAGGGCCGGGGATACGCAGTATTTT. As protein: CASSPSGRAGDTQYF. The chain employs TRBV6-5 and TRBJ2-3; 10 positions agree with TRBD2. CDR1 is MNHEY and CDR2 is SVGAGI in the germline V gene. This CDR3 contains 15 residues. The trim removed 6 bases at V and 6 bases at J, leaving 9 bases unmatched.

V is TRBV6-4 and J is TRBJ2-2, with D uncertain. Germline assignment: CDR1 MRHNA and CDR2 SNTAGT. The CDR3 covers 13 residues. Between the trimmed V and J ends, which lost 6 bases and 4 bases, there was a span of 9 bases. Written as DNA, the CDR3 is TGTGCCAGCAGCGCGACTGGCACCGGGGAGCTGTTTTTT. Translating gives CASSATGTGELFF.